Listed below are T cell receptor beta chains from one sample, sequenced in a study of cytomegalovirus exposure and HLA in healthy donors. Some clones are missing from TCRdb's copy, which holds only in-frame ones; the method was immunoSEQ multiplex PCR. In all, the sample yields 140,000 to 150,000 clones. Sequenced input: PBMCs. The receptors were gathered from a male donor in good health and CMV-seronegative. Both conserved end residues are trimmed from each CDR3.

CDR3 protein: ATSRPPGTQTEAF
V gene: TRBV15
J gene: TRBJ1-1

CDR3 protein: ASSLDKTSGGGEQF
V gene: TRBV5-1
J gene: TRBJ2-1

CDR3 protein: ASSITGGRYEQY
V gene: TRBV19
J gene: TRBJ2-7

CDR3 protein: ASSLRHGSTVNYGYT
V gene: TRBV4-3
J gene: TRBJ1-2

CDR3 protein: ASSPSTDYYGYT
V gene: TRBV4-3
J gene: TRBJ1-2

CDR3 protein: ASSPRGGPIGMNTEAF
V gene: TRBV5-4
J gene: TRBJ1-1

CDR3 protein: AIRALSTDTQY
V gene: TRBV10-3
J gene: TRBJ2-3

CDR3 protein: ASSQQWNTEAF
V gene: TRBV14
J gene: TRBJ1-1

CDR3 protein: ATSRMESSGSYEQY
V gene: TRBV15
J gene: TRBJ2-7

CDR3 protein: ASSLTPNYGYT
V gene: TRBV18
J gene: TRBJ1-2

CDR3 protein: ASSQIRQENYGYT
V gene: TRBV4-3
J gene: TRBJ1-2

CDR3 protein: ASSLEGNAKNIQY
V gene: TRBV7-9
J gene: TRBJ2-4

CDR3 protein: ASSLGQASNYGYT
V gene: TRBV27
J gene: TRBJ1-2

CDR3 protein: AWSPGQGVQPQH
V gene: TRBV30
J gene: TRBJ1-5

CDR3 protein: ASSQSPGQNTEAF
V gene: TRBV4-3
J gene: TRBJ1-1